This T cell receptor (beta chain) was sequenced in a study of monozygotic twins with inflammatory bowel disease. Through template switching, UMIs that included a 6-nucleotide sample barcode were added. Amplification of TCRalpha and TCRbeta cDNA involved two nested PCRs that ran for approximately 17 and 9 cycles. TCRdb re-called the 5' RACE reads and catalogs CDR3 proteins one per entry, DNA excluded. Here the sample table reports approximately 400,000 distinct CDR3 sequences. Study-wide results and caveats: No separation of different T cell subtypes was possible. Patients with IBD had less TCRbeta diversity (inverse Simpson) than their healthy co-twins.

CDR1 and CDR2 from the germline V gene are MGHDK and SYGVNS. This CDR3 has 13 residues. On this clonotype: Its target is not known.

The sample was blood. The clonotype originates from a human donor with ulcerative colitis or Crohn's disease, or a healthy co-twin of an affected twin (not recorded which). This chain joins TRBV25-1 and TRBJ1-1. The CDR3 sequence is CASSEFGRSEAFF.